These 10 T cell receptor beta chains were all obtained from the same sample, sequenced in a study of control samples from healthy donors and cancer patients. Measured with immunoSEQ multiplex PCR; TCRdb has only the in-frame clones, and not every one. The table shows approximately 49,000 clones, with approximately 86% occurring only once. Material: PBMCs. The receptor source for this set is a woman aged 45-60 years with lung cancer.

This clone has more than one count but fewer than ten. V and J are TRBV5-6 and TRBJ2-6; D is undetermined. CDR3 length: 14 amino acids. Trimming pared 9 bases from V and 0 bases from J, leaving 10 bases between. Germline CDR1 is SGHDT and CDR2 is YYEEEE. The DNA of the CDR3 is TGTGCCACCAAAATGGGCTCTGGGGCCAACGTCCTGACTTTC. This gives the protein CATKMGSGANVLTF.

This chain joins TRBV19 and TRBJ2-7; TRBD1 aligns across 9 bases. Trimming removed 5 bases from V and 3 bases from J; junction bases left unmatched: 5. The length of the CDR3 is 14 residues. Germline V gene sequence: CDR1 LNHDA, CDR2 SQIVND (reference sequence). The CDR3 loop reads CASSPGTGNYEQYF. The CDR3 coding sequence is TGTGCCAGTAGTCCCGGGACAGGGAACTACGAGCAGTACTTC.

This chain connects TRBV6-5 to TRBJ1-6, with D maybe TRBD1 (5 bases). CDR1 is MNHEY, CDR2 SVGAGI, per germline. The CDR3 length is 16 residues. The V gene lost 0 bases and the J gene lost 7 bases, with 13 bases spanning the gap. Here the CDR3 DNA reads TGTGCCAGCAGTTACTCCTTTCAGGGCTCGAATTCACCCCTCCACTTT. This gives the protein CASSYSFQGSNSPLHF.

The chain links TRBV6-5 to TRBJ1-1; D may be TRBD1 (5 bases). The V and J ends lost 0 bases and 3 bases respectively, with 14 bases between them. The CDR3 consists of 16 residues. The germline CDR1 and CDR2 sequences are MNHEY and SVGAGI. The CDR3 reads CASSYSEGWGYTEAFF. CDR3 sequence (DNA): TGTGCCAGCAGTTACTCAGAGGGGTGGGGCTACACTGAAGCTTTCTTT.

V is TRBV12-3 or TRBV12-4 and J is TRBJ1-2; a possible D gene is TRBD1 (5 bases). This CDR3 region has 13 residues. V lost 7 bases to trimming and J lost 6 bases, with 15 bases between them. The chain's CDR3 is CASTQQVPHGYTF. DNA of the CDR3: TGTGCCAGCACGCAACAGGTCCCTCATGGCTACACCTTC.

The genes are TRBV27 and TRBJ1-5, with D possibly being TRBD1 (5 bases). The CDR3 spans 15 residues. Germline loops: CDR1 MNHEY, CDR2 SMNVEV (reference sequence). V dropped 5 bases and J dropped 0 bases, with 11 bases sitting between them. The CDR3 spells CASSPRQYSNQPQHF. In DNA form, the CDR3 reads TGTGCCAGCAGTCCCCGACAGTATAGCAATCAGCCCCAGCATTTT.

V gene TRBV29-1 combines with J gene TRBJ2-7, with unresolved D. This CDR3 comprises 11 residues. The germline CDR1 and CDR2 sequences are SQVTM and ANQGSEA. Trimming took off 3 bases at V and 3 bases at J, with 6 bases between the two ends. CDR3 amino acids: CSVEGNYEQYF. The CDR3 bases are TGCAGCGTTGAGGGGAACTACGAGCAGTACTTC.

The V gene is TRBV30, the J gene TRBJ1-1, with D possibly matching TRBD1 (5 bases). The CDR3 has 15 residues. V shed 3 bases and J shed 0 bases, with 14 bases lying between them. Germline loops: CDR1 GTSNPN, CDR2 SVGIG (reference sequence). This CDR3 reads CAWSRDEALNTEAFF. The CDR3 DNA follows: TGTGCCTGGAGCCGGGACGAGGCCTTGAACACTGAAGCTTTCTTT.

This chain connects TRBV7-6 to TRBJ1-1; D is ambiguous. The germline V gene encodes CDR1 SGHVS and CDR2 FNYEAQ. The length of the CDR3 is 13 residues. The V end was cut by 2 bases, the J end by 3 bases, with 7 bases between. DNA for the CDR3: TGTGCCAGCAGCTTAATGGGAGACACTGAAGCTTTCTTT. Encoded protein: CASSLMGDTEAFF.

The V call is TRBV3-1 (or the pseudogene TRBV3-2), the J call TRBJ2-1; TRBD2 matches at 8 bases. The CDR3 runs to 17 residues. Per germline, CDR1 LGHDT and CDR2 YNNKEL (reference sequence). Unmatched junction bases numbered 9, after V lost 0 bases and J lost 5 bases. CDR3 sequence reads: CASSQDRLRGANNEQFF. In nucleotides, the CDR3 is TGTGCCAGCAGCCAAGATCGACTGCGGGGGGCCAACAATGAGCAGTTCTTC.